The 2 T cell receptor beta chains listed next were all sequenced from one sample in a study of shared clonotypes between healthy human individuals. Here immunoSEQ multiplex PCR was the method, and the copy in TCRdb shows in-frame clones only, minus some. The table has more than 2 million clones, roughly 94% seen once. Terminally differentiated effector memory CD45RA+ cells were left out of the naive CD8 fraction, which was CD45RO-negative and positively selected for CCR7. Sequencing was done on a sample of naive CD8+ T cells sorted from blood. The receptors here all came from a man aged 18 to 35 in good health.

On this clone itself: Other DNA sequences in the same sample also yield this CDR3. This chain joins TRBV27 and TRBJ2-2; D remains unclear. This CDR3 spans 12 amino acids. The V gene's germline CDR1 is MNHEY and CDR2 SMNVEV (reference sequence). Trimming took 2 bases from V and 7 from J, leaving 5 bases between them. The CDR3 DNA follows: TGTGCCAGCAGTTTAAGAAGCGGGGAGCTGTTTTTT. Amino acid sequence: CASSLRSGELFF.

About this clone itself: Other nucleotide sequences from this sample produce the same CDR3. The chain employs TRBV13 and TRBJ2-3; D is undetermined. The CDR3 has 13 amino acids. From germline, CDR1 is PRHDT and CDR2 FYEKMQ (reference sequence). The V and J ends lost 4 bases and 1 base respectively, with 6 bases between them. CDR3 sequence reads: CASSSPGTDTQYF. The DNA of the CDR3 is TGTGCCAGCAGCTCACCGGGCACAGATACGCAGTATTTT.